A selection of T cell receptor beta chains follows, all from one sample in a study of cytomegalovirus exposure and HLA in healthy donors. Sequenced by immunoSEQ multiplex PCR; TCRdb stores in-frame clones only, minus some. The sample's table shows about 170,000 clones. The sample was PBMCs. Every receptor here comes from a young woman in good health and CMV-seropositive. Each CDR3 is given with its conserved first and last residue. Fields, in order: D gene, V gene, J gene, CDR3 DNA, CDR3 protein. D genes are given only for firm matches.

NA	TRBV18	TRBJ2-1	TGTGCCAGCTCCCCCCTTCGGGGATGGGACAATGAGCAGTTCTTC	CASSPLRGWDNEQFF
NA	TRBV4-1	TRBJ1-2	TGCGCCAGCAGCCCGGTCGGGGGTGGCTATGGCTACACCTTC	CASSPVGGGYGYTF
NA	TRBV19	TRBJ1-1	TGTGCCAGTAGTATAGGGCGACAGCCCCGAAGAGCTTTCTTT	CASSIGRQPRRAFF
TRBD2	TRBV18	TRBJ2-2	TGTGCCAGCTCACTGAGACTAGCGGGCACCGGGGAGCTGTTTTTT	CASSLRLAGTGELFF
TRBD2	TRBV6-5	TRBJ2-1	TGTGCCAGCAGTTACTCAGCGGGAGAGGTCGGCGATGAGCAGTTCTTC	CASSYSAGEVGDEQFF
TRBD2	TRBV19	TRBJ2-1	TGTGCCAGTAGTATAGATCTAACGGGAGGGCCTCTCAATGAGCAGTTCTTC	CASSIDLTGGPLNEQFF
NA	TRBV7-9	TRBJ2-6	TGTGCCAGCAGCTTAGCGATCCGACAGGTCTCTGGGGCCAACGTCCTGACTTTC	CASSLAIRQVSGANVLTF
NA	TRBV5-1	TRBJ1-1	TGCGCCAGCAGCCCAGGTCGCGAAGCTTTCTTT	CASSPGREAFF
NA	TRBV7-9	TRBJ1-4	TGTGCCAGCAGCTTTAATTCAGGGGAAAAACTGTTTTTT	CASSFNSGEKLFF
TRBD1	TRBV15	TRBJ2-7	TGTGCCACCAGCCTAGCACGACAGGGGCGTTGGAGCGAGCAGTACTTC	CATSLARQGRWSEQYF
TRBD1	TRBV12-5	TRBJ1-5	TGTGCTAGTGCCTCCCTTGACAGGGGAGGACAGCCCCAGCATTTT	CASASLDRGGQPQHF
NA	TRBV2	TRBJ1-1	TGTGCCAGCGGCAGGGCGAGAACTGAAGCTTTCTTT	CASGRARTEAFF
NA	TRBV11-1	TRBJ2-1	TGTGCCAGCAGCCCAAACCTCAGGGATCATGAGCAGTTCTTC	CASSPNLRDHEQFF
NA	TRBV5-1	TRBJ2-7	TGCGCCAGCAGCTTGTCGGGCAGGGTCAACGAGCAGTACTTC	CASSLSGRVNEQYF
NA	TRBV9	TRBJ1-1	TGTGCCAGCAGCATGACAGGTAACACTGAAGCTTTCTTT	CASSMTGNTEAFF